The 18 T cell receptor beta chains presented below share a single source sample, sequenced in a study of blood T cell repertoires in COVID-19 (dated by TCRdb to the early 2020s). Libraries were made using the immunoSEQ multiplex PCR assay. TCRdb retrieved this table from immuneACCESS and kept in-frame rearrangements only. Not all clones are present; in checked studies, unresolved V genes account for under half, and no reason is known for the remainder. The sample includes 110,000 to 150,000 clones, with around 80% observed a single time. The top ten clonotypes cover roughly 10% of the sample. Sequenced material: peripheral blood. The receptor set was obtained from a man between 60 and 75 years old with active or convalescent COVID-19.

The sample holds a few counts of this clone. This chain connects TRBV6-5 to TRBJ2-7; a possible D gene is TRBD2 (6 bases). Trimming cost V 4 bases and J 4 bases, with 11 bases left between them. The CDR3 consists of 13 residues. Germline CDR1 and CDR2: MNHEY and SVGAGI. The CDR3 region is CASSSAGRYEQYV. The DNA for the CDR3 is TGTGCCAGCAGTTCTGCGGGGAGGTACGAGCAGTACGTC.

In its sample, this clone was seen a few times. The J gene is TRBJ1-1, the V gene TRBV19; D call uncertain. This CDR3 contains 13 residues. Trimming stripped 5 bases from V and 7 bases from J, with 14 bases between. CDR1 is LNHDA, CDR2 SQIVND, per germline (reference sequence). CDR3 in DNA: TGTGCCAGTAGTCCGTATGGAGAGGGTGAAGCTTTCTTT. Residues: CASSPYGEGEAFF.

The CDR3 region is CASSTTGGGGSSNQPQHF. CDR3 DNA sequence: TGTGCCAGTAGTACCACAGGGGGCGGTGGTTCTAGCAATCAGCCCCAGCATTTT. The rearrangement links TRBV19 to TRBJ1-5; 9 bases agree with TRBD1. The junction had 10 bases not matched to a gene; V was cut back by 4 bases and J by 0 bases. In germline, CDR1 is LNHDA, CDR2 SQIVND (reference sequence). The CDR3 loop spans 18 amino acids.

The chain employs TRBV7-8 and TRBJ1-2, with D possibly being TRBD1 (6 bases). The V gene lost 1 base and the J gene lost 5 bases, with 14 bases spanning the gap. The CDR3 consists of 15 residues. Germline values: CDR1 SGHVS, CDR2 FQNEAQ. CDR3 sequence reads: CASSLVGRGGYGYTF. The DNA for the CDR3 is TGTGCCAGCAGCTTAGTGGGTCGAGGGGGTTATGGCTACACCTTC.

This chain links TRBV5-4 with TRBJ1-4; a weak D match, TRBD1 (5 bases). The CDR3 contains 15 residues. Trimming stripped 4 bases from V and 5 bases from J, with 15 bases between. The germline CDR1 and CDR2 sequences are SGHNT and YYREEE (reference sequence). The CDR3 DNA follows: TGTGCCAGCAGCCTCTCGGGGGTGGTAAATGAAAAACTGTTTTTT. Translation: CASSLSGVVNEKLFF.

V and J are TRBV7-8 and TRBJ2-7; possible D gene TRBD2, 6 bases. Germline values: CDR1 SGHVS, CDR2 FQNEAQ. V dropped 2 bases and J dropped 0 bases, with 11 bases sitting between them. CDR3 length equals 15 residues. CDR3 sequence (DNA): TGTGCCAGCAGCTTATCGGGCGGGACCTCCTACGAGCAGTACGTC. This sequence encodes CASSLSGGTSYEQYV.

This sequence joins TRBV7-9 and TRBJ2-5; 9 bases map to TRBD1. V dropped 5 bases and J dropped 5; count of bases not matched to a gene: 9. CDR1 is SEHNR and CDR2 is FQNEAQ in the germline V gene (reference sequence). This CDR3 region has 15 residues. The CDR3, as DNA: TGTGCCAGCAGCCCTCAGACAGGGGGGGGCGAGACCCAGTACTTC. This translates into CASSPQTGGGETQYF.

This clone was seen a handful of times. The chain carries TRBV11-3 and TRBJ2-7; 11 bases match TRBD2. The CDR3 runs 16 residues. Germline V lookup: CDR1 SGHNT, CDR2 YENEEA. V was clipped by 1 base and J by 3 bases; unmatched bases: 5. The CDR3 loop is CASSLGLAGPGYEQYF. The DNA of the CDR3 is TGTGCCAGCAGCTTAGGACTAGCGGGGCCGGGCTACGAGCAGTACTTC. The entire variable domain, with the rest obtained from reference TRBV11-3 and TRBJ2-7, is as follows: EAGVVQSPRYKIIEKKQPVAFWCNPISGHNTLYWYLQNLGQGPELLIRYENEEAVDDSQLPKDRFSAERLKGVDSTLKIQPAELGDSAVYLCASSLGLAGPGYEQYFGPGTRLTVT.

The genes are TRBV2 and TRBJ2-7, with D unclear. This CDR3 is 11 amino acids long. Germline-derived CDR1 and CDR2 are SNHLY and FYNNEI. V was clipped by 4 bases and J by 4 bases, with 5 bases between them. CDR3 sequence reads: CASSAGYEQYV. CDR3 coding DNA: TGTGCCAGCAGTGCCGGGTACGAGCAGTACGTC.

This CDR3 reads CASSSRPGTVPYEQYV. As DNA, the CDR3 is TGTGCCAGCAGCTCTCGACCCGGGACAGTGCCCTACGAGCAGTACGTC. The V gene is TRBV27, the J gene TRBJ2-7; 7 nucleotides line up with TRBD1. CDR3 length: 16 residues. The germline CDR1 and CDR2 sequences are MNHEY and SMNVEV (reference sequence). The V gene end was trimmed by 6 bases and the J gene end by 2 bases; junction bases not matched to a gene: 13.

The chain carries TRBV5-5 and TRBJ2-5; no clear D. The CDR3 consists of 17 residues. The germline V gene encodes CDR1 SGHKS and CDR2 YYEKEE (reference sequence). Trimming shortened V by 4 bases and J by 0 bases, and 19 bases separated the two germline ends. CDR3 nucleotides: TGTGCCAGCAGCACCCCGTCCCTTCTAATGTACCAAGAGACCCAGTACTTC. Its protein is CASSTPSLLMYQETQYF.

This chain links TRBV9 with TRBJ2-3, with no clear D. CDR3 size: 14 residues. Trimming left V 0 bases short and J 1 base short, with 6 bases between. From germline, CDR1 is SGDLS and CDR2 YYNGEE. CDR3 loop: CASSVESGTDTQYF. As DNA, the CDR3 is TGTGCCAGCAGCGTAGAATCAGGCACAGATACGCAGTATTTT.

Here the CDR3 reads CASSYSSDQPQHF. For the CDR3, the DNA is TGTGCCAGCAGTTACTCGAGTGATCAGCCCCAGCATTTT. The rearrangement links TRBV6-5 to TRBJ1-5; D call uncertain. The CDR3 contains 13 residues. CDR1 and CDR2 (germline): MNHEY, SVGAGI. With 0 bases removed from V and 5 bases from J, the gap between germline ends came to 5 bases.

The V call is TRBV7-2, the J call TRBJ1-1; D is ambiguous. The germline CDR1 and CDR2 sequences are SGHTA and FQGNSA. V was shortened by 7 bases and J by 4 bases, with 13 bases between the two germline ends. The CDR3 consists of 13 residues. The CDR3 DNA reads TGTGCCAGCAACTACAAACGGGGCACTGAAGCTTTCTTT. This encodes CASNYKRGTEAFF.

V gene TRBV7-6 combines with J gene TRBJ2-3; a possible D gene is TRBD2 (5 bases). Trimming stripped 3 bases from V and 1 base from J, with 8 bases between. The germline V gene has CDR1 SGHVS and CDR2 FNYEAQ. The CDR3 has 14 amino acids. The CDR3 DNA reads as TGTGCCAGCAGCTTTAGCGCAGGCACAGATACGCAGTATTTT. Translation: CASSFSAGTDTQYF.

This chain uses TRBV29-1 with TRBJ1-1, with TRBD1 matching 7 bases. V trimming: 5 bases; J trimming: 7 bases; junction bases outside the gene matches: 10. The CDR3 sequence is 13 residues long. Germline values: CDR1 SQVTM, CDR2 ANQGSEA. The CDR3 bases are TGCAGCGTTACAGGGGCCGCAGGGGTTGAAGCTTTCTTT. Its protein product is CSVTGAAGVEAFF.

The chain joins TRBV20-1 to TRBJ2-3, with D tentatively TRBD1 (6 bases). Per germline, CDR1 DFQATT and CDR2 SNEGSKA (reference sequence). The CDR3 totals 15 residues. Between the trimmed V and J ends, which lost 3 bases and 5 bases, there was a span of 18 bases. The chain's CDR3 is CSASDFRQAEDTQYF. CDR3 nucleotides: TGCAGTGCTAGTGATTTTAGACAGGCCGAAGATACGCAGTATTTT.

The V call is TRBV5-8, the J call TRBJ2-5; TRBD1 matches at 7 bases. J lost 5 bases, V lost 0 bases, and 7 bases had no gene match. From germline, CDR1 is SGHTS and CDR2 YDEGEE. The CDR3 is 15 residues long. CDR3 nucleotides: TGTGCCAGCAGCTTGGCCTTAGGGGGCGCGGAGACCCAGTACTTC. This translates into CASSLALGGAETQYF. The full variable domain, rest sourced from reference TRBV5-8 and TRBJ2-5, is EAGVTQSPTHLIKTRGQQATLRCSPISGHTSVYWYQQALGLGLQFLLWYDEGEERNRGNFPPRFSGRQFPNYSSELNVNALELEDSALYLCASSLALGGAETQYFGPGTRLLVL.